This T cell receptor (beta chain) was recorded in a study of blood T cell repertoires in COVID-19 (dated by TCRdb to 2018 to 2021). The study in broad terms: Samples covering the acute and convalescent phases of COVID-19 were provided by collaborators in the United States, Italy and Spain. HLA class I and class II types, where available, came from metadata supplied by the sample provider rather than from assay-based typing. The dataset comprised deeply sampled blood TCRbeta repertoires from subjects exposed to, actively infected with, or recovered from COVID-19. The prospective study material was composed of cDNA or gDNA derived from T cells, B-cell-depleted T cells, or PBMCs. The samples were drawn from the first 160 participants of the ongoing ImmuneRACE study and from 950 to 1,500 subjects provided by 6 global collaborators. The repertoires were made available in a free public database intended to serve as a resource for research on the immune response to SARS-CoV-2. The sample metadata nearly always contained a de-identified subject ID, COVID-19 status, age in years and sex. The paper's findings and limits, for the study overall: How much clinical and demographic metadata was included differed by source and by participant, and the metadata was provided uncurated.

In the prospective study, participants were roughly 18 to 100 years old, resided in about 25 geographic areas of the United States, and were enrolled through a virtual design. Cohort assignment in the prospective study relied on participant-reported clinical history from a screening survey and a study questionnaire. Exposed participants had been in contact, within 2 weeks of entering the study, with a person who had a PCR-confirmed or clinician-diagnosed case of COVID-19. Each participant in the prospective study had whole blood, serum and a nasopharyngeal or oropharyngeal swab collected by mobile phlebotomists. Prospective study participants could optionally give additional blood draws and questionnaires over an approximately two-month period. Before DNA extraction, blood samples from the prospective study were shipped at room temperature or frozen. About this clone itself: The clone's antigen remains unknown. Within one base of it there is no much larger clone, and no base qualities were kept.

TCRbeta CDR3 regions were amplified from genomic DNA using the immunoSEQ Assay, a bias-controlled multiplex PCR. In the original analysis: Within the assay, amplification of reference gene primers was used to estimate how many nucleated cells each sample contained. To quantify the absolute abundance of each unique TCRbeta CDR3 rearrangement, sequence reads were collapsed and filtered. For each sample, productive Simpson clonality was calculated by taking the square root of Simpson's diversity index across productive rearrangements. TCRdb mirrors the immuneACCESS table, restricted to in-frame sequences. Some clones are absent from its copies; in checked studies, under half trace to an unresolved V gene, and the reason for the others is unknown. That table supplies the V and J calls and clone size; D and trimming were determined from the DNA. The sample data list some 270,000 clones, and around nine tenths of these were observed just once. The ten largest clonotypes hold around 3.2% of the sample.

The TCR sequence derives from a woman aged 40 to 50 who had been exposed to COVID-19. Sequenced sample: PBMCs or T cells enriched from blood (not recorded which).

The CDR3 protein sequence reads: CATIDRGDTGELFF. The nucleotides are TGTGCCACAATAGACAGGGGGGACACCGGGGAGCTGTTTTTT. This chain is built from TRBV2 and TRBJ2-2; a stretch of 9 junction bases matches TRBD1. The CDR3 measures 14 amino acids from cysteine to phenylalanine. The only DNA kept is the CDR3, 42 bases in frame from the first base. V has 10 bases trimmed and J has 3 bases trimmed; junction bases matching no gene number 6. For CDR1 and CDR2, the germline V gene lists SNHLY and FYNNEI.